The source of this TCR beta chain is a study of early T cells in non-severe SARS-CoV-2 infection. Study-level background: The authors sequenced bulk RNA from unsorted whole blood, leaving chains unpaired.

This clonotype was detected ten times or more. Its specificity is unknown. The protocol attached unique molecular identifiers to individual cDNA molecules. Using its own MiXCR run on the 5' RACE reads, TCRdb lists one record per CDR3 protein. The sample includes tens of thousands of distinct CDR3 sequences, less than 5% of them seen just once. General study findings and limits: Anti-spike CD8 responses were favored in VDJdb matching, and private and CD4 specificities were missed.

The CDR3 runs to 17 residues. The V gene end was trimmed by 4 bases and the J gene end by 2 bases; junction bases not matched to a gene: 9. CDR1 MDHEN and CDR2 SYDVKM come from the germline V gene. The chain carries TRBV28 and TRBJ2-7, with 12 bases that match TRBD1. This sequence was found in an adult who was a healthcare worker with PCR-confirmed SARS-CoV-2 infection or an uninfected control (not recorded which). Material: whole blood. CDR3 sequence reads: CASSSTPGQGAAYEQYF. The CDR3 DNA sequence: TGTGCCAGCAGTTCTACACCGGGACAGGGGGCCGCCTACGAGCAGTACTTC.